Following are 28 T cell receptor beta chains from one sample sequenced in a study of response to subunit inactivated influenza vaccine. TCRdb re-derived calls from the RT-PCR reads in MiXCR, one entry per CDR3 protein. This sample has over 650,000 distinct CDR3 sequences, with roughly 18% found just once. This specimen consisted of PBMCs from blood, obtained around 5 days after vaccination. Every receptor here comes from a man between 45 and 60 years old who received an inactivated influenza vaccine.

This clonotype has only a few counts. The V call is TRBV7-6, the J call TRBJ2-7; 7 positions match TRBD1. The germline CDR1 and CDR2 sequences are SGHVS and FNYEAQ. The CDR3 covers 15 residues. Losses at the gene ends were 6 bases for V and 4 bases for J; bases not matched to a gene: 12. The CDR3 protein is CASRGRTGATYEQYF. The CDR3 DNA is TGTGCCAGCAGAGGACGGACAGGCGCGACGTACGAGCAGTACTTC.

This clonotype was counted once. Since a much larger clone is just one base distant, this may be a read error. J is TRBJ2-1 and V is TRBV2; D gene ambiguous. Deletions cut 4 bases from V and 8 bases from J, with 3 bases between. The CDR3 spans 10 residues. CDR1 SNHLY and CDR2 FYNNEI come from the germline V gene. The CDR3 nucleotides read TGTGCCAGCAGTGTTTATGAGCAGTTCTTC. Translated, it gives CASSVYEQFF.

The chain links TRBV20-1 to TRBJ2-7; no definite D call. The CDR3 sequence is 13 residues long. The V gene lost 3 bases and the J gene lost 0 bases, with 9 bases spanning the gap. Germline loops: CDR1 DFQATT, CDR2 SNEGSKA (reference sequence). CDR3 loop: CSASRASSYEQYF. Here the CDR3 DNA reads TGCAGTGCTAGTCGGGCGAGCTCCTACGAGCAGTACTTC.

The chain employs TRBV20-1 and TRBJ2-1, with 8 bases lining up with TRBD2. Germline V gene data show CDR1 as DFQATT and CDR2 as SNEGSKA (reference sequence). Trimming at V came to 4 bases and at J to 2 bases, leaving 4 bases not matched to a gene. The length of the CDR3 is 14 residues. The CDR3 coding sequence is TGCAGTGCTACGCAACTAGCGGCCTACAATGAGCAGTTCTTC. The encoded protein is CSATQLAAYNEQFF.

This clonotype was counted at least ten times. V usage is TRBV29-1 and J usage is TRBJ2-1; D remains ambiguous. The germline V gene has CDR1 SQVTM and CDR2 ANQGSEA. CDR3 size: 12 residues. Trimming left V 5 bases short and J 6 bases short, with 11 bases between. The CDR3 sequence: CSVRGGGNEQFF. The CDR3, as DNA: TGCAGCGTTCGAGGCGGCGGCAATGAGCAGTTCTTC.

This rearrangement joins TRBV5-6 to TRBJ1-2; possibly TRBD1 for D (6 bases). This CDR3 region has 13 residues. V lost 5 bases, J lost 1 base, and 9 bases lay in between. The germline V gene has CDR1 SGHDT and CDR2 YYEEEE. The CDR3 DNA follows: TGTGCCAGCAGTGGACAGCGTAACTATGGCTACACCTTC. It codes for CASSGQRNYGYTF.

Only a few counts were recorded for this clonotype. This rearrangement joins TRBV6-2 or TRBV6-3 to TRBJ1-5; no firm D call. V lost 0 bases, J lost 6 bases, and 6 bases lay in between. The germline gives CDR1 MNHEY, CDR2 SVGEGT. The length of the CDR3 is 13 residues. The CDR3 region has the DNA TGTGCCAGCAGTTACTCGAATCGTCAGCCCCAGCATTTT. Amino acid sequence: CASSYSNRQPQHF.

This sequence joins TRBV5-1 and TRBJ2-7; 8 bases are a match to TRBD1. Germline CDR1 and CDR2: SGHRS and YFSETQ. The CDR3 length is 14 residues. V was pared by 6 bases and J by 9 bases, with 14 bases of the junction left unmatched. The CDR3 DNA reads TGCGCCAGCACAGGACAGGGATTTCAGGATGGGCAGTACTTC. Translating gives CASTGQGFQDGQYF.

V usage is TRBV25-1 and J usage is TRBJ2-1; tentative D call: TRBD1 (7 bases). This CDR3 has 13 residues. Per germline, CDR1 MGHDK and CDR2 SYGVNS. Trimming shortened V by 5 bases and J by 15 bases, and 20 bases separated the two germline ends. CDR3 nucleotide sequence: TGTGCCAGCAGTAGTCGGGGGCAGGGACAGTGGTTCTTC. It yields the protein CASSSRGQGQWFF.

This chain joins TRBV24-1 and TRBJ1-2, with TRBD1 matching over 9 bases. CDR1 is KGHDR and CDR2 is SFDVKD in the germline V gene. The CDR3 has 16 residues. J lost 8 bases, V lost 4 bases, and 13 bases had no gene match. DNA for the CDR3: TGTGCCACCAGTGACGCGACAGGACAGGGGCCTTGGGGCTACACCTTC. Protein sequence: CATSDATGQGPWGYTF.

The table lists this clonotype with a few counts. This chain links TRBV4-3 with TRBJ2-5; D may be TRBD1 (5 bases). The CDR3 is 15 residues long. V was clipped by 3 bases and J by 5 bases, with 16 bases between them. Germline V gives CDR1 LGHNA, CDR2 YSLEER. The CDR3 spells CASSQHRRPLETQYF. DNA of the CDR3: TGCGCCAGCAGCCAGCACAGGCGGCCCCTCGAGACCCAGTACTTC.

The J gene is TRBJ1-5, the V gene TRBV16; 10 nucleotides match TRBD1. V was pared by 8 bases and J by 5 bases, with 6 bases of the junction left unmatched. The CDR3 sequence is 14 residues long. Germline assignment: CDR1 KGHSY and CDR2 FQNENV. CDR3 residues: CASDRDRGYQPQHF. The DNA for the CDR3 is TGTGCCAGCGACCGGGACAGGGGATATCAGCCCCAGCATTTT.

The gene calls are TRBV4-1 and TRBJ2-3, with D uncertain. This CDR3 spans 16 amino acids. Germline V gene lookup returns CDR1 MGHRA and CDR2 YSYEKL. V lost 0 bases and J 5 bases, leaving 15 bases between the germline ends. In DNA form, the CDR3 reads TGCGCCAGCAGCCAAGATATGGTGACTTCGGAAGATACGCAGTATTTT. Its protein is CASSQDMVTSEDTQYF.

This clonotype showed up just a few times. This chain joins TRBV20-1 and TRBJ2-1, with D unclear. Trimming stripped 4 bases from V and 1 base from J, with 11 bases between. Germline assignment: CDR1 DFQATT and CDR2 SNEGSKA (reference sequence). The CDR3 totals 14 residues. CDR3 in amino acids: CSAKDWASYNEQFF. CDR3 bases: TGCAGTGCTAAAGATTGGGCTTCCTACAATGAGCAGTTCTTC.

The chain couples TRBV29-1 to TRBJ1-1; D is possibly TRBD1 (5 bases). V was cut by 8 bases and J by 1 base, with 14 bases left in between. The CDR3 length is 13 residues. CDR1 is SQVTM, CDR2 ANQGSEA, per germline. CDR3: CSFLTATNTEAFF. The CDR3, as DNA: TGCAGCTTCTTGACAGCAACGAACACTGAAGCTTTCTTT.

The chain joins TRBV12-3 or TRBV12-4 to TRBJ2-5, with 11 bases identical to TRBD2. CDR3 length equals 16 residues. V lost 7 bases and J lost 3; bases outside the gene matches: 10. CDR3 sequence (DNA): TGTGCCAGCATGGGTGAACCTAGCGGGGGGAAAGAGACCCAGTACTTC. Protein: CASMGEPSGGKETQYF.

This sequence joins TRBV6-1 and TRBJ1-3, with 9 bases fitting TRBD1. Unmatched junction bases numbered 6, after V lost 6 bases and J lost 3 bases. Germline CDR1 and CDR2: MNHNS and SASEGT. CDR3 length equals 15 residues. The CDR3 region is CASRVQGASGNTIYF. CDR3 sequence (DNA): TGTGCCAGCAGAGTACAGGGGGCTAGTGGAAACACCATATATTTT.

This clonotype came up a few times. The chain carries TRBV7-2 and TRBJ2-5, with D perhaps matching TRBD2 (6 bases). The CDR3 length is 13 residues. Germline V lookup: CDR1 SGHTA, CDR2 FQGNSA. V lost 8 bases and J 4 bases, leaving 14 bases between the germline ends. CDR3 protein: CASSGGVGETQYF. In nucleotides, the CDR3 is TGTGCCAGCTCAGGAGGGGTAGGAGAGACCCAGTACTTC.

Only a few counts were recorded for this clonotype. The chain carries TRBV7-2 and TRBJ1-2; D is undetermined. Germline V gene lookup returns CDR1 SGHTA and CDR2 FQGNSA. The length of the CDR3 is 14 residues. V gave up 2 bases and J gave up 3 bases, with 10 bases separating them. CDR3 sequence: CASSLRWQDYGYTF. CDR3 DNA sequence: TGTGCCAGCAGCTTAAGGTGGCAGGACTATGGCTACACCTTC. Filled out from reference TRBV7-2 and TRBJ1-2, the complete variable domain reads GAGVSQSPSNKVTEKGKDVELRCDPISGHTALYWYRQSLGQGLEFLIYFQGNSAPDKSGLPSDRFSAERTGGSVSTLTIQRTQQEDSAVYLCASSLRWQDYGYTFGSGTRLTVV.

V is TRBV20-1 and J is TRBJ1-5; perhaps TRBD1 as D (6 bases). The germline V and J ends were trimmed by 4 bases and 3 bases, with 13 bases remaining between them. Germline CDR1 is DFQATT and CDR2 is SNEGSKA (reference sequence). The CDR3 is made up of 14 amino acids. This CDR3 is CSATDSSTNQPQHF. The CDR3 nucleotides read TGCAGTGCTACGGACAGCTCCACCAATCAGCCCCAGCATTTT.

The chain carries TRBV10-3 and TRBJ2-7; D not resolved. The CDR3 contains 14 residues. Trimming took 6 bases from V and 2 from J, leaving 14 bases between them. CDR1 ENHRY and CDR2 SYGVKD come from the germline V gene. Here the CDR3 reads CAISLEQGPYEQYF. The CDR3 DNA follows: TGTGCCATCAGCCTAGAACAAGGGCCCTACGAGCAGTACTTC.

The table lists this clonotype with a few counts. The CDR3 spells CASSHGATDTQYF. The CDR3 DNA follows: TGCGCCAGCAGTCACGGGGCGACAGATACGCAGTATTTT. V and J are TRBV10-2 and TRBJ2-3, with D perhaps being TRBD1 or TRBD2 (5 bases each). V lost 5 bases and J 3 bases, leaving 9 bases between the germline ends. The CDR3 runs to 13 residues. Germline CDR1 reads WSHSY; CDR2 reads SAAADI.

The V call is TRBV9, the J call TRBJ2-1, with TRBD2 as a possible D gene (6 bases). The CDR3 extends over 17 amino acids. V shed 3 bases and J shed 7 bases, with 23 bases lying between them. CDR1 SGDLS and CDR2 YYNGEE come from the germline V gene. CDR3 residues: CASSAARDSLERNEQFF. The CDR3 DNA is TGTGCCAGCAGCGCGGCCCGGGACTCCCTAGAAAGGAATGAGCAGTTCTTC.

The chain is built from TRBV5-1 and TRBJ2-3; D might be TRBD2 (5 bases). The V gene's germline CDR1 is SGHRS and CDR2 YFSETQ. The CDR3 is 14 residues long. V shed 0 bases and J shed 6 bases, with 11 bases lying between them. Written as DNA, the CDR3 is TGCGCCAGCAGCTTGGAGGCAACGGGGGATACGCAGTATTTT. It specifies CASSLEATGDTQYF. Full variable domain (outside the CDR3, taken from reference TRBV5-1 and TRBJ2-3): KAGVTQTPRYLIKTRGQQVTLSCSPISGHRSVSWYQQTPGQGLQFLFEYFSETQRNKGNFPGRFSGRQFSNSRSEMNVSTLELGDSALYLCASSLEATGDTQYFGPGTRLTVL.

This clonotype was picked up a small number of times. The V call is TRBV5-1, the J call TRBJ2-3, with TRBD2 matching 7 bases. Germline CDR1 is SGHRS and CDR2 is YFSETQ. This CDR3 has 13 residues. After removal of 7 bases from V and 4 bases from J, the junction contained 6 bases not matched to a gene. The CDR3 DNA is TGCGCCAGCTCCCCCCGGGAGGCAGATACGCAGTATTTT. Its translation is CASSPREADTQYF. Combining the CDR3 with reference TRBV5-1 and TRBJ2-3 gives the whole variable domain KAGVTQTPRYLIKTRGQQVTLSCSPISGHRSVSWYQQTPGQGLQFLFEYFSETQRNKGNFPGRFSGRQFSNSRSEMNVSTLELGDSALYLCASSPREADTQYFGPGTRLTVL.

This chain uses TRBV18 with TRBJ2-5, with D maybe TRBD1 (6 bases). Between the trimmed V and J ends, which lost 6 bases and 0 bases, there was a span of 11 bases. Germline CDR1 is KGHSH and CDR2 is LQKENI. CDR3 size: 14 residues. The CDR3 sequence: CASSLGTHQETQYF. The CDR3 nucleotides read TGTGCCAGCTCCCTCGGGACACACCAAGAGACCCAGTACTTC.

The rearrangement links TRBV11-2 to TRBJ2-1; D unclear. Germline loops: CDR1 SGHAT, CDR2 FQNNGV. The CDR3 is made up of 13 amino acids. The V end was cut by 1 base, the J end by 10 bases, with 11 bases between. The CDR3 reads CASSLGRSGEQFF. CDR3 nucleotide sequence: TGTGCCAGCAGCTTAGGTAGATCAGGCGAGCAGTTCTTC.

The gene calls are TRBV20-1 and TRBJ2-6, with TRBD1 matching over 9 bases. Germline CDR1 and CDR2: DFQATT and SNEGSKA (reference sequence). The junction had 0 bases not matched to a gene; V was cut back by 1 base and J by 2 bases. The CDR3 length is 15 residues. This chain's CDR3 is CSARGTGAGANVLTF. The CDR3 DNA is TGCAGTGCTAGAGGGACAGGGGCTGGGGCCAACGTCCTGACTTTC.